The 19 T cell receptor beta chains below come from one sample, sequenced in a study of blood T cell repertoires in COVID-19. The repertoire was sequenced with immunoSEQ multiplex PCR; TCRdb's copy has only in-frame clones and lacks some. Of tens of thousands of clones listed, about 86% are singletons. Material: peripheral blood. These receptors were obtained from a human donor in a cohort sampled during active COVID-19.

This chain joins TRBV29-1 and TRBJ1-1; weak D call: TRBD1 (5 bases). CDR1 is SQVTM and CDR2 is ANQGSEA in the germline V gene. The CDR3 consists of 13 residues. The V end lost 8 bases, the J end lost 2 bases, and 15 bases lay between the germline ends. The CDR3 region has the DNA TGCAGCTTCCGCCTGACAGACAACACTGAAGCTTTCTTT. Protein product: CSFRLTDNTEAFF.

The chain employs TRBV12-3 or TRBV12-4 and TRBJ1-2; D unclear. The ends were cut back, 5 bases at V and 5 bases at J, with 9 bases in the middle. CDR3 length: 12 amino acids. The CDR3 DNA follows: TGTGCCAGCAGTCCGCGACTGTATGGCTACACCTTC. It translates to CASSPRLYGYTF.

The V call is TRBV18, the J call TRBJ1-3; D is perhaps TRBD1 (5 bases). V gave up 3 bases and J gave up 0 bases, with 15 bases separating them. The CDR3 sequence is 17 residues long. CDR1 is KGHSH, CDR2 LQKENI, per germline. CDR3: CASSPRQGAYSGNTIYF. CDR3 in DNA: TGTGCCAGCTCACCTCGGCAGGGTGCCTACTCTGGAAACACCATATATTTT.

The chain recombines TRBV6-5 with TRBJ2-5; possible D gene TRBD2, 5 bases. Germline-derived CDR1 and CDR2 are MNHEY and SVGAGI. Trimming shortened V by 7 bases and J by 5 bases, and 17 bases separated the two germline ends. The CDR3 runs to 14 residues. The CDR3 region has the DNA TGTGCCAGCACGGACTCAAAAGACGCCGAGACCCAGTACTTC. Its translation is CASTDSKDAETQYF.

The chain employs TRBV7-9 and TRBJ1-2; TRBD1 might be the D (5 bases). This CDR3 comprises 19 residues. V lost 1 base and J lost 3, with 24 bases in between. The germline gives CDR1 SEHNR, CDR2 FQNEAQ (reference sequence). The CDR3 DNA reads TGTGCCAGCAGCTTAGTGGTAACTCGGAGAACTGGGGCCGACTATGGCTACACCTTC. It is translated as CASSLVVTRRTGADYGYTF.

This chain uses TRBV7-2 with TRBJ2-2; 14 nucleotides match TRBD2. The junction had 8 bases not matched to a gene; V was cut back by 0 bases and J by 2 bases. Germline loops: CDR1 SGHTA, CDR2 FQGNSA. The CDR3 loop spans 20 amino acids. The CDR3 region is CASSLAWTSGGPGNTGELFF. The DNA for the CDR3 is TGTGCCAGCAGCTTAGCCTGGACTAGCGGGGGGCCGGGCAACACCGGGGAGCTGTTTTTT.

The genes are TRBV25-1 and TRBJ2-5; the D gene is possibly TRBD1 (5 bases). V gave up 2 bases and J gave up 5 bases, with 12 bases separating them. This CDR3 has 14 residues. Germline V gives CDR1 MGHDK, CDR2 SYGVNS. CDR3 sequence: CASSEEGARETQYF. Here the CDR3 DNA reads TGTGCCAGCAGTGAAGAAGGGGCAAGGGAGACCCAGTACTTC. The full variable domain, in which reference TRBV25-1 and TRBJ2-5 provide the parts outside the CDR3, is EADIYQTPRYLVIGTGKKITLECSQTMGHDKMYWYQQDPGMELHLIHYSYGVNSTEKGDLSSESTVSRIRTEHFPLTLESARPSHTSQYLCASSEEGARETQYFGPGTRLLVL.

The chain has TRBV18 and TRBJ1-1; TRBD1 matches at 7 bases. The V segment lost 5 bases and the J segment 4 bases; nucleotides outside the gene matches: 7. The CDR3 has 14 amino acids. CDR1 is KGHSH, CDR2 LQKENI, per germline. The DNA for the CDR3 is TGTGCCAGCTCAAGTCAGGGGGGAGGCACTGAAGCTTTCTTT. The encoded protein is CASSSQGGGTEAFF.

The rearrangement uses TRBV7-9 and TRBJ2-5, with TRBD2 matching 12 bases. V lost 5 bases, J lost 5 bases, and 6 bases stayed unmatched. Germline CDR1 SEHNR, CDR2 FQNEAQ (reference sequence). The CDR3 is 15 residues long. CDR3 protein: CASSERLAGAETQYF. In nucleotides, the CDR3 is TGTGCCAGCAGCGAACGACTAGCGGGGGCTGAGACCCAGTACTTC. Looking up the rest from reference TRBV7-9 and TRBJ2-5 gives the full variable domain: DTGVSQNPRHKITKRGQNVTFRCDPISEHNRLYWYRQTLGQGPEFLTYFQNEAQLEKSRLLSDRFSAERPKGSFSTLEIQRTEQGDSAMYLCASSERLAGAETQYFGPGTRLLVL.

The gene calls are TRBV27 and TRBJ2-3; the D is unclear. Between the trimmed V and J ends, which lost 3 bases and 6 bases, there was a span of 19 bases. Germline CDR1 and CDR2: MNHEY and SMNVEV (reference sequence). This CDR3 has 16 amino acids. As DNA, the CDR3 is TGTGCCAGCAGTTTGAATACAGCTCCTTTTGCGGATACGCAGTATTTT. Its translation: CASSLNTAPFADTQYF.

The chain joins TRBV7-8 to TRBJ2-3; the match to TRBD2 covers 15 bases. With 3 bases clipped from V and 6 bases from J, the junction kept 7 bases outside the gene matches. The CDR3 extends over 17 amino acids. CDR1 SGHVS and CDR2 FQNEAQ come from the germline V gene. The CDR3 nucleotides read TGTGCCAGCAGCTTGTTCGGACTAGCGGGGGGGCGGGATACGCAGTATTTT. The encoded protein is CASSLFGLAGGRDTQYF.

The V and J genes are TRBV10-3 and TRBJ1-2, with 7 bases aligning to TRBD1. The V and J ends lost 6 bases and 0 bases, in that order; junction bases with no gene match: 4. CDR1 is ENHRY and CDR2 is SYGVKD in the germline V gene. This CDR3 region has 14 residues. The CDR3 bases are TGTGCCATCAGACAGGGGAGTTCTAACTATGGCTACACCTTC. It encodes CAIRQGSSNYGYTF.

The chain couples TRBV5-1 to TRBJ2-5; possible D gene TRBD1, 6 bases. Germline assignment: CDR1 SGHRS and CDR2 YFSETQ. V was cut by 3 bases and J by 5 bases, with 17 bases left in between. The CDR3 contains 15 residues. DNA of the CDR3: TGCGCCAGCAGCTCCTTCAAACAGGGTATCGAGACCCAGTACTTC. The encoded protein is CASSSFKQGIETQYF.

The gene calls are TRBV5-6 and TRBJ2-5; no clear D. The CDR3 consists of 13 residues. V was trimmed by 4 bases and J by 3 bases, leaving 10 bases between them. Germline V gives CDR1 SGHDT, CDR2 YYEEEE. CDR3 sequence (DNA): TGTGCCAGCAGCCCGCTGGCTGAAGAGACCCAGTACTTC. Encoded protein: CASSPLAEETQYF.

V is TRBV6-1 and J is TRBJ1-6; 9 bases agree with TRBD1. The V gene end was trimmed by 2 bases and the J gene end by 6 bases; junction bases not matched to a gene: 5. The CDR3 is 16 amino acids. Germline loops: CDR1 MNHNS, CDR2 SASEGT. The CDR3 bases are TGTGCCAGCAGTGAACAAGGGGGACAGGGTAATTCACCCCTCCACTTT. Translation: CASSEQGGQGNSPLHF.

The rearrangement links TRBV18 to TRBJ1-2, with 10 positions matching TRBD1. V gave up 4 bases and J gave up 6 bases; unmatched junction bases: 5. There are 14 residues in the CDR3. CDR1 is KGHSH and CDR2 is LQKENI in the germline V gene. CDR3 nucleotide sequence: TGTGCCAGCTCACGAACCGGGACAGGGGATGGCTACACCTTC. This encodes CASSRTGTGDGYTF.

As DNA, the CDR3 is TGTGCCAGCACCGACCCAGGGGGCCTACTTACCTTTGAAGCTTTCTTT. Residues: CASTDPGGLLTFEAFF. J is TRBJ1-1 and V is TRBV7-9; 8 bases match TRBD1. The CDR3 has 16 residues. Trimming took 7 bases from V and 7 from J; bases not matched to a gene: 17. Germline loops: CDR1 SEHNR, CDR2 FQNEAQ (reference sequence).

The chain employs TRBV18 and TRBJ1-2, with a weak D call TRBD1 (5 bases). The CDR3 consists of 15 residues. Germline CDR1 and CDR2: KGHSH and LQKENI. V lost 3 bases, J lost 4 bases, and 15 bases lay in between. The CDR3, as DNA: TGTGCCAGCTCACCTGGGGCGGACCCTAGCTATGGCTACACCTTC. Amino acid sequence: CASSPGADPSYGYTF. Full variable domain (outside the CDR3, taken from reference TRBV18 and TRBJ1-2): NAGVMQNPRHLVRRRGQEARLRCSPMKGHSHVYWYRQLPEEGLKFMVYLQKENIIDESGMPKERFSAEFPKEGPSILRIQQVVRGDSAAYFCASSPGADPSYGYTFGSGTRLTVV.

This clone was counted a single time. The gene calls are TRBV9 and TRBJ2-1, with D possibly matching TRBD1 (6 bases). Germline assignment: CDR1 SGDLS and CDR2 YYNGEE. CDR3 length: 16 amino acids. V gave up 0 bases and J gave up 6 bases, with 16 bases separating them. The CDR3 DNA reads as TGTGCCAGCAGCGTAGGGTTGGGGGCGGGCCTCAATGAGCAGTTCTTC. It codes for CASSVGLGAGLNEQFF.